The 23 T cell receptor beta chains in this list originate from one sample, sequenced in a study of blood T cell repertoires in COVID-19. The data were produced by immunoSEQ multiplex PCR, yet TCRdb's version contains in-frame clones alone and is incomplete. The repertoire has about 250,000 clones, roughly 89% of them found once; the top ten carry just over 2.5%. Material for sequencing was PBMCs or T cells enriched from blood (not recorded which). The source is a woman aged 25 to 45 with acute COVID-19.

The chain is built from TRBV9 and TRBJ2-7, with TRBD1 matching 9 bases. This CDR3 is built from 14 residues. The germline V gene has CDR1 SGDLS and CDR2 YYNGEE. Germline trimming cut 3 bases from V and 2 bases from J; bases unmatched to any gene: 3. CDR3 amino acids: CASSATGGPYEQYF. CDR3 bases: TGTGCCAGCAGCGCCACAGGGGGCCCCTACGAGCAGTACTTC.

V usage is TRBV6-5 and J usage is TRBJ1-2; a possible D gene is TRBD1 (6 bases). Trimming pared 3 bases from V and 7 bases from J, leaving 21 bases between. CDR3 length equals 16 residues. Germline V gene lookup returns CDR1 MNHEY and CDR2 SVGAGI. The CDR3 loop reads CASSYYDSGQSCGYTF. The CDR3 DNA reads as TGTGCCAGCAGTTATTACGACTCGGGACAAAGCTGTGGCTACACCTTC.

This clone was counted only a few times. The gene calls are TRBV13 and TRBJ1-1; TRBD1 matches at 7 bases. Germline V lookup: CDR1 PRHDT, CDR2 FYEKMQ (reference sequence). The CDR3 sequence is 15 residues long. V lost 4 bases, J lost 3 bases, and 8 bases stayed unmatched. DNA for the CDR3: TGTGCCAGCAGCTCCACAGGGGAATGGGACACTGAAGCTTTCTTT. Translated: CASSSTGEWDTEAFF.

This chain links TRBV4-1 with TRBJ1-4, with a weak D call TRBD1 (6 bases). The CDR3 is 18 residues long. Germline V gene sequence: CDR1 MGHRA, CDR2 YSYEKL. V shed 3 bases and J shed 0 bases, with 17 bases lying between them. In DNA, the CDR3 is TGCGCCAGCAGCCACCCAGGGGCGAGACGCGCAACTAATGAAAAACTGTTTTTT. Its protein is CASSHPGARRATNEKLFF.

The V and J genes are TRBV29-1 and TRBJ1-1; D possibly corresponds to TRBD1 (6 bases). Trimming removed 3 bases at V and 1 base at J, with 12 bases between. In germline, CDR1 is SQVTM, CDR2 ANQGSEA. The CDR3 length is 14 residues. CDR3 loop: CSVEGGTRNTEAFF. CDR3 in DNA: TGCAGCGTTGAGGGGGGGACACGGAACACTGAAGCTTTCTTT. The whole variable domain, remainder taken from reference TRBV29-1 and TRBJ1-1, is SAVISQKPSRDICQRGTSLTIQCQVDSQVTMMFWYRQQPGQSLTLIATANQGSEATYESGFVIDKFPISRPNLTFSTLTVSNMSPEDSSIYLCSVEGGTRNTEAFFGQGTRLTVV.

The rearrangement links TRBV19 to TRBJ1-1, with unresolved D. CDR3 length: 14 amino acids. Germline V gives CDR1 LNHDA, CDR2 SQIVND (reference sequence). Trimming removed 3 bases at V and 2 bases at J, with 10 bases between. DNA for the CDR3: TGTGCCAGTAGTATGTTGGTCAGAAACACTGAAGCTTTCTTT. It yields the protein CASSMLVRNTEAFF.

The rearrangement joins TRBV5-1 to TRBJ2-7; 9 bases agree with TRBD1. Looked up from germline, CDR1 is SGHRS and CDR2 is YFSETQ. This CDR3 has 14 residues. V lost 1 base to trimming and J lost 3 bases; unmatched junction nucleotides: 2. The CDR3 spells CASSLWDRVYEQYF. The DNA for the CDR3 is TGCGCCAGCAGCTTGTGGGACAGGGTCTACGAGCAGTACTTC.

The V and J genes are TRBV27 and TRBJ1-1; 7 bases fit TRBD1. The CDR3 runs to 12 residues. Per the germline V gene, CDR1 is MNHEY and CDR2 is SMNVEV (reference sequence). With 5 bases clipped from V and 11 bases from J, the junction kept 8 bases outside the gene matches. CDR3 residues: CASSPTGRAAFF. The CDR3 nucleotides are TGTGCCAGCAGTCCGACAGGGCGGGCCGCTTTCTTT.

This rearrangement joins TRBV4-3 to TRBJ1-1; 7 bases align to TRBD1. Trimming at V came to 8 bases and at J to 8 bases, leaving 23 bases not matched to a gene. Per germline, CDR1 LGHNA and CDR2 YSLEER. The CDR3 is made up of 17 amino acids. In nucleotides, the CDR3 is TGCGCCAGCCGAGGGCATGGTAAGGAGACAGGGCAGTTCGAAGCTTTCTTT. Translation gives CASRGHGKETGQFEAFF.

The chain links TRBV5-6 to TRBJ2-7; TRBD2 matches at 8 bases. The length of the CDR3 is 17 residues. With 5 bases clipped from V and 0 bases from J, the junction kept 13 bases outside the gene matches. The germline V gene has CDR1 SGHDT and CDR2 YYEEEE. CDR3 protein: CASSSFLGGTSSYEQYF. The CDR3 DNA reads TGTGCCAGCAGTTCCTTCCTCGGTGGGACTAGCTCCTACGAGCAGTACTTC.

The chain employs TRBV7-2 and TRBJ1-4; D unclear. CDR1 and CDR2 from the germline V gene are SGHTA and FQGNSA. Trimming cost V 6 bases and J 0 bases, with 11 bases left between them. This CDR3 has 15 amino acids. CDR3 in DNA: TGTGCCAGCAGACCGACCCTAGCAACTAATGAAAAACTGTTTTTT. Protein product: CASRPTLATNEKLFF.

The chain uses TRBV5-6 and TRBJ1-5; TRBD1 matches 7 bases. The V gene end was trimmed by 0 bases and the J gene end by 4 bases; junction bases not matched to a gene: 4. Germline assignment: CDR1 SGHDT and CDR2 YYEEEE. The CDR3 sequence is 15 residues long. The CDR3 is CASSLGYRGNQPQHF. The CDR3 region has the DNA TGTGCCAGCAGCTTGGGGTACAGGGGTAATCAGCCCCAGCATTTT.

The chain has TRBV15 and TRBJ1-4; 8 bases line up with TRBD1. The CDR3 contains 15 residues. After removal of 0 bases from V and 8 bases from J, the junction contained 5 bases not matched to a gene. Per the germline V gene, CDR1 is LNHNV and CDR2 is YYDKDF (reference sequence). The DNA of the CDR3 is TGTGCCACCAGCAGAGATAACAGGGGGAGCGAAAAACTGTTTTTT. It is translated as CATSRDNRGSEKLFF.

This clone has a handful of counts. This chain joins TRBV27 and TRBJ1-2, with 7 bases lining up with TRBD1. Germline CDR1 is MNHEY and CDR2 is SMNVEV (reference sequence). This CDR3 comprises 14 residues. V shed 3 bases, J shed 8 bases, and the junction held 9 bases outside the gene matches. DNA of the CDR3: TGTGCCAGCAGTTTTCAGGGGGGCGTGGGAGGCTACACCTTC. This codes for CASSFQGGVGGYTF.

A single count supports this clone. The chain recombines TRBV12-5 with TRBJ1-4, with 7 bases identical to TRBD1. Germline V CDR1 and CDR2: LGHNT, FRNRAP. The CDR3 contains 17 residues. The V and J ends lost 3 bases and 2 bases, in that order; junction bases with no gene match: 9. This CDR3 is CASGFTTGTATNEKLFF. In DNA form, the CDR3 reads TGTGCTAGTGGTTTCACGACCGGGACAGCGACTAATGAAAAACTGTTTTTT. The entire variable domain, with the rest obtained from reference TRBV12-5 and TRBJ1-4, is as follows: DARVTQTPRHKVTEMGQEVTMRCQPILGHNTVFWYRQTMMQGLELLAYFRNRAPLDDSGMPKDRFSAEMPDATLATLKIQPSEPRDSAVYFCASGFTTGTATNEKLFFGSGTQLSVL.

This rearrangement joins TRBV10-3 to TRBJ1-1, with 10 bases that match TRBD1. Germline trimming cut 7 bases from V and 4 bases from J; bases unmatched to any gene: 6. This CDR3 has 14 residues. In germline, CDR1 is ENHRY, CDR2 SYGVKD. The CDR3 reads CAINSGTGATEAFF. CDR3 nucleotides: TGTGCCATCAATTCCGGGACAGGGGCCACTGAAGCTTTCTTT.

The rearrangement joins TRBV4-1 to TRBJ1-3, with TRBD1 as a possible D gene (6 bases). The V end was cut by 4 bases, the J end by 5 bases, with 18 bases between. Germline-derived CDR1 and CDR2 are MGHRA and YSYEKL. CDR3 size: 16 residues. The CDR3 loop reads CASSPKGNTGRNTIYF. CDR3 DNA sequence: TGCGCCAGCAGCCCCAAGGGGAATACAGGGAGAAACACCATATATTTT.

CDR3 in amino acids: CASSSKSNQPQHF. The CDR3 nucleotides read TGTGCCAGCAGCTCTAAATCCAATCAGCCCCAGCATTTT. This chain uses TRBV6-5 with TRBJ1-5; no definite D call. CDR3 size: 13 residues. Trimming shortened V by 6 bases and J by 3 bases, and 9 bases separated the two germline ends. Germline CDR1 reads MNHEY; CDR2 reads SVGAGI.

CDR3 DNA sequence: TGCGCCAGCAGCTCGACAGGGGGCAAATACAATGAGCAGTTCTTC. Translating gives CASSSTGGKYNEQFF. The genes are TRBV5-1 and TRBJ2-1, with TRBD1 identical over 10 bases. V gave up 3 bases and J gave up 4 bases; unmatched junction bases: 4. CDR3 length: 15 residues. The germline V gene has CDR1 SGHRS and CDR2 YFSETQ.

The rearrangement joins TRBV2 to TRBJ1-2, with D perhaps matching TRBD1 (5 bases). Germline assignment: CDR1 SNHLY and CDR2 FYNNEI. V was cut by 0 bases and J by 6 bases, with 8 bases left in between. This CDR3 has 13 residues. The CDR3 spells CASSEADRDGYTF. Written as DNA, the CDR3 is TGTGCCAGCAGTGAAGCCGACAGAGATGGCTACACCTTC.

The V gene is TRBV12-3 or TRBV12-4, the J gene TRBJ2-5; D gene unclear. Trimming shortened V by 2 bases and J by 5 bases, and 9 bases separated the two germline ends. The CDR3 extends over 13 amino acids. The CDR3 sequence is CASSLRELETQYF. CDR3 sequence (DNA): TGTGCCAGCAGTTTAAGAGAGCTGGAGACCCAGTACTTC.

CDR3 bases: TGTGCTAGTGGTTTGGTAATTTCTACCGATTTCCCTGAAGCTTTCTTT. Protein sequence: CASGLVISTDFPEAFF. The chain employs TRBV12-5 and TRBJ1-1; D gene unclear. The CDR3 runs to 16 residues. Per germline, CDR1 LGHNT and CDR2 FRNRAP. Trimming took off 0 bases at V and 6 bases at J, with 17 bases between the two ends.

This clone was recorded only once. The CDR3 DNA sequence: TGTGCCATCAGTGGAGGGGGTAGCTTGGAAGCTTTCTTT. Encoded protein: CAISGGGSLEAFF. This chain uses TRBV10-3 with TRBJ1-1; D possibly corresponds to TRBD1 (6 bases). V was cut by 4 bases and J by 8 bases, with 14 bases left in between. This CDR3 has 13 amino acids. Germline V gene lookup returns CDR1 ENHRY and CDR2 SYGVKD.